This TCR beta chain was observed in a study of blood T cell repertoires in COVID-19. Looking at the study overall: Italy, Spain and the United States were the sources of the convalescent and acute COVID-19 samples.

Germline-derived CDR1 and CDR2 are SGHNT and YENEEA. The V and J ends lost 8 bases and 5 bases respectively, with 10 bases between them. CDR3 size: 12 residues. Study members were between about 18 and 100 years old and lived in 20 to 30 US regions. Clinical history as reported by participants underpinned cohort assignment. This table comes from immunoSEQ multiplex PCR, and its TCRdb copy is limited to in-frame clones, with some not included. The sample contains under 500,000 clones, 87% of which appear only once. The sequence was obtained from a woman between 18 and 30 years old with acute COVID-19. The V gene is TRBV11-3, the J gene TRBJ1-5; TRBD1 might be the D (5 bases). Sequencing used PBMCs or T cells enriched from blood (not recorded which). The CDR3 sequence is CASPQGHQPQHF. As DNA, the CDR3 is TGTGCCAGCCCCCAGGGCCATCAGCCCCAGCATTTT.